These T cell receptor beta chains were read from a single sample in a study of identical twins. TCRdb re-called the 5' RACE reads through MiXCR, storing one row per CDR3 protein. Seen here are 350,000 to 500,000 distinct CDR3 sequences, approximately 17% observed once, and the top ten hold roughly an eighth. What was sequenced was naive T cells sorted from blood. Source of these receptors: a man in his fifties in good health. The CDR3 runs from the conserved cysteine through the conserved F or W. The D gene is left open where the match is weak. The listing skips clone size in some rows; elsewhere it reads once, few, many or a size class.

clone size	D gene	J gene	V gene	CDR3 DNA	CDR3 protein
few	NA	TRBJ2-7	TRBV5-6	TGTGCCAGCAGCTATAAGGCACCCTACGAGCAGTACTTC	CASSYKAPYEQYF
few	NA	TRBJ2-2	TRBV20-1	TGCAGTGCTAGAGATCTATTGACGTCGAACACCGGGGAGCTGTTTTTT	CSARDLLTSNTGELFF
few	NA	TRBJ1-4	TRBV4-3	TGCGCCAGCAGCCAAGTCTGGCCGGACATTGGCTTTGCAACTAATGAAAAACTGTTTTTT	CASSQVWPDIGFATNEKLFF
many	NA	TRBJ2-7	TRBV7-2	TGTGCCAGCAGCTTGGCTACAGGGTCTCACCACGAGCAGTACTTC	CASSLATGSHHEQYF
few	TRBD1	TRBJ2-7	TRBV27	TGTGCCAGCAGTTTATTGGACAGGGGCCACGAGCAGTACTTC	CASSLLDRGHEQYF
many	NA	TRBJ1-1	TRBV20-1	TGCAGTGCTAGTACTTGGGGTACGAACACTGAAGCTTTCTTT	CSASTWGTNTEAFF
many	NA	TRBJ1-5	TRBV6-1	TGTGCCAGCAGTGAAGAAGGGACGGTAAATCAGCCCCAGCATTTT	CASSEEGTVNQPQHF
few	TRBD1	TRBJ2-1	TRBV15	TGTGCCACCAGCAGAGATCTCGTGAACAGGGGCAATGAGCAGTTCTTC	CATSRDLVNRGNEQFF
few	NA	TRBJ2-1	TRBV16	TGTGCCAGCAGCCGATCTCTCAATGAGCAGTTCTTC	CASSRSLNEQFF
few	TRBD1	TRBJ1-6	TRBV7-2	TGTGCCAGCAGCTTAGCCGGGACAGGGGATAATTCACCCCTCCACTTT	CASSLAGTGDNSPLHF
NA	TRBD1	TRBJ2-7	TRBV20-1	TGCAGTGCTGGACAGGGAAACTCCTACGAGCAGTACTTC	CSAGQGNSYEQYF
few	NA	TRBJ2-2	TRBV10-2	TGCGCCAGCAGTGGAGCTAGGGTCACCGGGGAGCTGTTTTTT	CASSGARVTGELFF
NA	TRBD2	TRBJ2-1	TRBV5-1	TGCGCCAGCGGGGACTCGAGCGGGAGGATCGATGAGCAGTTCTTC	CASGDSSGRIDEQFF
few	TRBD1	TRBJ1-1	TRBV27	TGTGCCAGCCTTCGACAGGGGGACACTGAAGCTTTCTTT	CASLRQGDTEAFF
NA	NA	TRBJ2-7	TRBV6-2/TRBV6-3	TGTGCCAGCAGTTACATTGCGGGATTGAGGTACGAGCAGTACTTC	CASSYIAGLRYEQYF
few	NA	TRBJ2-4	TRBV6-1	TGTGCCAGCAGTGACTTGGGCGGGGGCGACAACATTCAGTACTTC	CASSDLGGGDNIQYF
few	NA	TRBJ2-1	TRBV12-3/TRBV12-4	TGTGCCAGCAGTTTGGTGTCGGGACGTGGGATCTTC	CASSLVSGRGIF
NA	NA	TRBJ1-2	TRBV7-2	TGTGCTAGCAGAAATGGGGGGTACTATGGCTACACCTTC	CASRNGGYYGYTF
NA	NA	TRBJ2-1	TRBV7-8	TGTGCCAGCAGCCACCACCAGGGAGCCTACAATGAGCAGTTCTTC	CASSHHQGAYNEQFF
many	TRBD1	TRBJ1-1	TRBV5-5	TGTGCCAGCAGCTACAGGGGCGACACTGAAGCTTTCTTT	CASSYRGDTEAFF
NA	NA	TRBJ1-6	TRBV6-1	TGTGCCAGCAGTGAGGGGGTCTATAATTCACCCCTCCACTTT	CASSEGVYNSPLHF
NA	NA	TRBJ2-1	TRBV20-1	TGCAGTGCTAGAGATGTCCCCACGGGGCGTAGGGATGAGCAGTTCTTC	CSARDVPTGRRDEQFF
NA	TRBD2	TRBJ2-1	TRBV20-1	TGCAGTGCTAGCCCGGGAGGAAAGTTCTTC	CSASPGGKFF
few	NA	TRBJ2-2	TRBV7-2	TGTGCCAGCAGTCTAGATTGGGCACTGCTGGCCGGGGAGCTGTTTTTT	CASSLDWALLAGELFF
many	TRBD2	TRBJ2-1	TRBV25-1	TGTGCCAGCAGTGCCAGCGGGAGGCCATACAATGAGCAGTTCTTC	CASSASGRPYNEQFF
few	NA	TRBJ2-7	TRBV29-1	TGCAGCGTTGGGGACGCCTACGAGCAGTACTTC	CSVGDAYEQYF
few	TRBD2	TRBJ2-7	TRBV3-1	TGTGCCAGCAGCCAAGCTTTAATAACTAGCGGGAGGAACTACGAGCAGTACTTC	CASSQALITSGRNYEQYF
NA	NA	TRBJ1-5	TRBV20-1	TGCAGTGGTTGGGATGAGGGCACTAGCAATCAGCCCCAGCATTTT	CSGWDEGTSNQPQHF
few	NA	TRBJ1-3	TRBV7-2	TGTGCCAGCAGCCCACAGGGAAACACCATATATTTT	CASSPQGNTIYF
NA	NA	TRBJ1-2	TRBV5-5	TGTGCCAGCAGCTGGGTAGGATCAAACTATGGCTACACCTTC	CASSWVGSNYGYTF
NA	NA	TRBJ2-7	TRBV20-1	TGCAGTGCTAGGAGGGCCCAAAACTACGAGCAGTACTTC	CSARRAQNYEQYF
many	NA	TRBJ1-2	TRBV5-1	TGCGCCAGCAGCTTCGACAAATCCTATGGCTACACCTTC	CASSFDKSYGYTF
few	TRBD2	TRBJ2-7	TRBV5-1	TGCGCCAGCAGCGGCAGCAGCGGGGGGGCGTACGAGCAGTACTTC	CASSGSSGGAYEQYF
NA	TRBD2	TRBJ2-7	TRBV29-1	TGCAGCGTTGAGGGGACGGCGGGAGGAACCTACGAGCAGTACTTC	CSVEGTAGGTYEQYF
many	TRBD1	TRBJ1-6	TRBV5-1	TGCGCCAGCAGCTTGGAGGGACAGGGAAATTCACCCCTCCACTTT	CASSLEGQGNSPLHF
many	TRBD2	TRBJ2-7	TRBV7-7	TGTGCCAGCAGCTTATTTAGCGGGAGCGGAGAGCAGTACTTC	CASSLFSGSGEQYF
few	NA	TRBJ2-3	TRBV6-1	TGTGCCAGCAGGCCCCGTCGGGGATCTAGCACAGATACGCAGTATTTT	CASRPRRGSSTDTQYF
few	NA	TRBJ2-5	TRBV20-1	TGCAGTGCTAGTCTACCAGGATTGGGGACCCAGTACTTC	CSASLPGLGTQYF
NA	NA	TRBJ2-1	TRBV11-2	TGTGCCAGCAGCGTTAGCTCCAATGAGCAGTTCTTC	CASSVSSNEQFF
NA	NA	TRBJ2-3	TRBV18	TGTGCCAGCTCACCAGAACGTATCAGGGGAGATACGCAGTATTTT	CASSPERIRGDTQYF
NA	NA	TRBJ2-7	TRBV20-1	TGCAGTGCTAGCGGGCCAACGGGGGAGCAGTACTTC	CSASGPTGEQYF
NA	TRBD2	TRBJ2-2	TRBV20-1	TGCAGTGCAGGCGGGCTAGCGGGAGTCTCGGGGGAGCTGTTTTTT	CSAGGLAGVSGELFF
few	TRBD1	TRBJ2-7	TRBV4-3	TGCGCCAGCAGCCAATGGGCAGGGGGAGCCTACGAGCAGTACTTC	CASSQWAGGAYEQYF
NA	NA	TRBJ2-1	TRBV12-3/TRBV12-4	TGTGCCAGCAGTTTTGGATTTCCCCCTGTGTATGAGCAGTTCTTC	CASSFGFPPVYEQFF
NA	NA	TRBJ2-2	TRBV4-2	TGTGCCAGCAGCCAAGATTGGAAAGTCGGGGAGCTGTTTTTT	CASSQDWKVGELFF
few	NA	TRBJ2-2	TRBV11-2	TGTGCCAGCAGCTTAGCCCTCTTTGGGGAGCTGTTTTTT	CASSLALFGELFF
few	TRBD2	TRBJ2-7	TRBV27	TGTGCCAGCACCTTACCGGGGGGGCGAAACTCCTACGAGCAGTACTTC	CASTLPGGRNSYEQYF
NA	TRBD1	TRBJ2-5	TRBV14	TGTGCCAGCAGCCAGGGGCCGGGACAGCAAGAGACCCAGTACTTC	CASSQGPGQQETQYF